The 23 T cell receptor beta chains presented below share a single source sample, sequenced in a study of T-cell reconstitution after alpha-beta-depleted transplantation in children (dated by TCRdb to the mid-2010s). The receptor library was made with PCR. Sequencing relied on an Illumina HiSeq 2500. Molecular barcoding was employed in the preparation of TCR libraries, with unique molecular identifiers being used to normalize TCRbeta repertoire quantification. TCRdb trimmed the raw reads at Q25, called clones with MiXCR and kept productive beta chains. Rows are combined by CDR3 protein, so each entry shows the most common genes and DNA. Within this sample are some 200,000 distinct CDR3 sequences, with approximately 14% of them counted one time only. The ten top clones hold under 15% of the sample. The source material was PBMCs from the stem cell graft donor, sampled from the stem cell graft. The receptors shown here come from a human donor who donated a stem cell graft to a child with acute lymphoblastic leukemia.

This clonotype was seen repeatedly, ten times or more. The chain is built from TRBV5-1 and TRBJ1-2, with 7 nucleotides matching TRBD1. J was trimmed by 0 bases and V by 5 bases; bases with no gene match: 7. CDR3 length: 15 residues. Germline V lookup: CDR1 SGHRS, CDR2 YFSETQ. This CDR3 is CASSLRQGTNYGYTF. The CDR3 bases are TGCGCCAGCAGTTTACGACAGGGAACTAACTATGGCTACACCTTC. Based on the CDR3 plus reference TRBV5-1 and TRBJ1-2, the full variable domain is KAGVTQTPRYLIKTRGQQVTLSCSPISGHRSVSWYQQTPGQGLQFLFEYFSETQRNKGNFPGRFSGRQFSNSRSEMNVSTLELGDSALYLCASSLRQGTNYGYTFGSGTRLTVV.

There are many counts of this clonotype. The CDR3 DNA sequence: TGCGCCAGCAGCCGGGACAGGGGAGATGCCGGGGAGCTGTTTTTT. As protein: CASSRDRGDAGELFF. V gene TRBV5-1 combines with J gene TRBJ2-2, with 10 bases matching TRBD1. This CDR3 contains 15 residues. The germline V gene has CDR1 SGHRS and CDR2 YFSETQ. J lost 6 bases, V lost 4 bases, and 6 bases had no gene match.

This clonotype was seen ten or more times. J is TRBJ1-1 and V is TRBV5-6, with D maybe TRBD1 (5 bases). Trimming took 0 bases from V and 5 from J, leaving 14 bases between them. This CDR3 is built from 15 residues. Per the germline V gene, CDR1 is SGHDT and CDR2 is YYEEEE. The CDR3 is CASSLGSAGRTEAFF. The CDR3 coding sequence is TGTGCCAGCAGCTTGGGTTCGGCAGGGCGGACTGAAGCTTTCTTT.

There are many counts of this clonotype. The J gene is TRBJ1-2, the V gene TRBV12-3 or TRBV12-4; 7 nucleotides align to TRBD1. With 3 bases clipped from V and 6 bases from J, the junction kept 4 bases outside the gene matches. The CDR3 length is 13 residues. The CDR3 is CASSLGQNHGYTF. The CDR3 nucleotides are TGTGCCAGCAGTTTGGGACAGAACCATGGCTACACCTTC.

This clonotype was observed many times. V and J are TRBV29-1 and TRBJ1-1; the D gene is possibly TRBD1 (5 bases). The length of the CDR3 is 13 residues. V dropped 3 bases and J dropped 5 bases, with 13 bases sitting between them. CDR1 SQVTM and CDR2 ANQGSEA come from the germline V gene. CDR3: CSVDLRGGTEAFF. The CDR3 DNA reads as TGCAGCGTTGATTTGAGGGGAGGTACTGAAGCTTTCTTT.

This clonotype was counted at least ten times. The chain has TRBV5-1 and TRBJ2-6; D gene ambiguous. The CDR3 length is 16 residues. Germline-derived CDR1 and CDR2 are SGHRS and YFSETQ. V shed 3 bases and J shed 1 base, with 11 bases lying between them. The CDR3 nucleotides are TGCGCCAGCAGCTCTCGTGGGATATCTGGGGCCAACGTCCTGACTTTC. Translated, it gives CASSSRGISGANVLTF. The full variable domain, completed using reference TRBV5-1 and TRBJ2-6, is KAGVTQTPRYLIKTRGQQVTLSCSPISGHRSVSWYQQTPGQGLQFLFEYFSETQRNKGNFPGRFSGRQFSNSRSEMNVSTLELGDSALYLCASSSRGISGANVLTFGAGSRLTVL.

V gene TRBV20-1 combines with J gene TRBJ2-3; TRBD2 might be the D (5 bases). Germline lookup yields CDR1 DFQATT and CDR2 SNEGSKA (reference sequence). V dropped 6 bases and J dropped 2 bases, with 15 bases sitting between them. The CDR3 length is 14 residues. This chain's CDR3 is CSAAVRELTDTQYF. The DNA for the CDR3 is TGCAGTGCCGCCGTTCGGGAACTCACAGATACGCAGTATTTT.

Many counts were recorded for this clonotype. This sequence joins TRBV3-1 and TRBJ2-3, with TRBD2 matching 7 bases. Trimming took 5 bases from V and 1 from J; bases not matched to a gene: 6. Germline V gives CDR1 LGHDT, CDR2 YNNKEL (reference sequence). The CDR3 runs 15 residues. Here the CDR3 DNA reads TGTGCCAGCAGCGCCGGGAGGTTCGGCACAGATACGCAGTATTTT. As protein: CASSAGRFGTDTQYF.

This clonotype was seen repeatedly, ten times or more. The CDR3 bases are TGTGCCAGCACCCCCCCGGGGGCTGGGGAAAAACTGTTTTTT. Encoded protein: CASTPPGAGEKLFF. This chain connects TRBV25-1 to TRBJ1-4; tentative D call: TRBD1 (6 bases). The CDR3 is 14 amino acids. The ends were cut back, 7 bases at V and 8 bases at J, with 17 bases in the middle. Germline V gene sequence: CDR1 MGHDK, CDR2 SYGVNS.

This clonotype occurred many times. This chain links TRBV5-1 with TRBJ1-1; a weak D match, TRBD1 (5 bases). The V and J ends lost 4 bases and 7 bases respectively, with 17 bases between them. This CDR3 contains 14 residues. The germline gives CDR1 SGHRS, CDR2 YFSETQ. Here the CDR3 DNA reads TGCGCCAGCAGCCACCTCGGGGCGGAGGGTGAAGCTTTCTTT. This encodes CASSHLGAEGEAFF.

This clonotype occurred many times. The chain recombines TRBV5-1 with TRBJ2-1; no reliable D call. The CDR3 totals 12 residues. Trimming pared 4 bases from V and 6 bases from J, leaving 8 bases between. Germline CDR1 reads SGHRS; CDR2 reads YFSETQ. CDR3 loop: CASSDAFNEQFF. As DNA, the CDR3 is TGCGCCAGCAGCGACGCGTTCAATGAGCAGTTCTTC.

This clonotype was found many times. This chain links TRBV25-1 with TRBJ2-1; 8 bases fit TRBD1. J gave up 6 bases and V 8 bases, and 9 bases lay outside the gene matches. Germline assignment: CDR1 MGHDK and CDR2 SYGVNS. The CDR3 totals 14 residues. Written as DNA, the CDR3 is TGTGCCAGCGTGTACAGGGGGACGGGCAATGAGCAGTTCTTC. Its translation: CASVYRGTGNEQFF.

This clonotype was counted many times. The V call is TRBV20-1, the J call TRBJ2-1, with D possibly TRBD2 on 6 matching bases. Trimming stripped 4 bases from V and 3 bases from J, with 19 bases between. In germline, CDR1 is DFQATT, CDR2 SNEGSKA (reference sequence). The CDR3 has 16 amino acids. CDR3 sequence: CSAKVGSGVVYNEQFF. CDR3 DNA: TGCAGTGCTAAAGTCGGGAGCGGAGTCGTCTACAATGAGCAGTTCTTC.

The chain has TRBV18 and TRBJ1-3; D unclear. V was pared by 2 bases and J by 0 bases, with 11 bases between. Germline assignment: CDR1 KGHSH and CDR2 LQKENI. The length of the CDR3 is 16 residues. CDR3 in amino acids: CASSPSDGDSGNTIYF. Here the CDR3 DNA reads TGTGCCAGCTCACCATCGGACGGCGACTCTGGAAACACCATATATTTT.

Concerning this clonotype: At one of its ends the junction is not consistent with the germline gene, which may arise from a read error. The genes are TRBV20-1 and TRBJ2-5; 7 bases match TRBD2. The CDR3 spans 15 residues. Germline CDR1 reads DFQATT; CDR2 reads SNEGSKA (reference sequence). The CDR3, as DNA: TGCAGTGCTAGACCTCTGCCGGGAGGTACAGAGACCCAGTACTTT. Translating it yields CSARPLPGGTETQYF.

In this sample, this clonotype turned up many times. The CDR3: CASSPWMGQGGTGELFF. The CDR3 DNA is TGTGCCAGCTCACCGTGGATGGGACAGGGTGGCACCGGGGAGCTGTTTTTT. V usage is TRBV18 and J usage is TRBJ2-2, with 9 bases lining up with TRBD1. The CDR3 is 17 amino acids. CDR1 and CDR2 (germline): KGHSH, LQKENI. J was trimmed by 4 bases and V by 3 bases; bases with no gene match: 9.

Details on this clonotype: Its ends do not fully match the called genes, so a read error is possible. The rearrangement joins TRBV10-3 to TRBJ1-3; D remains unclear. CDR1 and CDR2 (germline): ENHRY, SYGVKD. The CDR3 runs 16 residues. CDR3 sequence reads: CAFSFAITGPGNTIYF. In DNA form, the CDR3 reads TGTGCCTTCAGTTTTGCCATCACGGGCCCTGGAAACACCATATATTTT.

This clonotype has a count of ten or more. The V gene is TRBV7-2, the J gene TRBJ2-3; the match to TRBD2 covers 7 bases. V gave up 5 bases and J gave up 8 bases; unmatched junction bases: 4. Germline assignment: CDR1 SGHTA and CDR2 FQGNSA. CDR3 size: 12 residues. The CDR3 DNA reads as TGTGCCAGCAGCCACGGGGAGGGTACGCAGTATTTT. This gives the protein CASSHGEGTQYF.

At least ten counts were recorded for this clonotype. CDR3 region: CASSLRLAANTGELFF. The CDR3 DNA is TGTGCCAGCAGCTTAAGACTAGCGGCGAACACCGGGGAGCTGTTTTTT. The genes are TRBV7-9 and TRBJ2-2, with 9 bases fitting TRBD2. This CDR3 spans 16 amino acids. The junction had 1 base not matched to a gene; V was cut back by 2 bases and J by 0 bases. Per germline, CDR1 SEHNR and CDR2 FQNEAQ (reference sequence).

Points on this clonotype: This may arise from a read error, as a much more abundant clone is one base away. This CDR3 reads CASSRPASVQEPQYF. Here the CDR3 DNA reads TGTGCCAGCAGCCGTCCTGCTAGCGTCCAAGAGCCCCAGTACTTC. V usage is TRBV12-3 or TRBV12-4 and J usage is TRBJ2-5; TRBD2 might be the D (6 bases). The CDR3 runs 15 residues.

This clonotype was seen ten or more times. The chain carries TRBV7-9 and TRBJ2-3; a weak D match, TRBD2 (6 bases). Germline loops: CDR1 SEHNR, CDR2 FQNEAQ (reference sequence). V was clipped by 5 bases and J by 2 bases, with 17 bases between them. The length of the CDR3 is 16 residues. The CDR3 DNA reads TGTGCCAGCAGCCCAGCCTGGGGGGAGTTCACAGATACGCAGTATTTT. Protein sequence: CASSPAWGEFTDTQYF.

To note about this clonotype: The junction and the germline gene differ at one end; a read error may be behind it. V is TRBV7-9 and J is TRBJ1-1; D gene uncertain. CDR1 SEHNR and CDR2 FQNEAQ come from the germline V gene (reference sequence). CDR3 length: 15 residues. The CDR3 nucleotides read TGTGCCAGCAGCACTAGGACCAGTGAGGTTACTGGAGCTTTCTTT. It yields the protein CASSTRTSEVTGAFF.

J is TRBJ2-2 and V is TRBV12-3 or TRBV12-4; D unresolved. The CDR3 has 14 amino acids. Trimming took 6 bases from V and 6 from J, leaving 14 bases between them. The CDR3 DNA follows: TGTGCCAGCAGGCTCAGCCAAGTCCCCGGGGAGCTGTTTTTT. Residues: CASRLSQVPGELFF.